Below, 31 T cell receptor beta chains from the same sample are listed, as sequenced in a study of shared clonotypes between healthy human individuals. Libraries were prepared by immunoSEQ multiplex PCR; TCRdb keeps only in-frame clonotypes and omits some of them. Of millions of clones listed, over 85% are singletons. The sequenced material came from naive CD4+ T cells sorted from blood. Subset defined: CD45RA+ positively selected. The receptor source for this set is a man aged 18-30 years in good health.

The chain links TRBV14 to TRBJ2-7; 7 bases line up with TRBD1. J lost 7 bases, V lost 1 base, and 10 bases had no gene match. Germline CDR1 SGHDN, CDR2 FVKESK. The CDR3 is 15 amino acids. The CDR3 reads CASSQGQGYSREQYF. The DNA for the CDR3 is TGTGCCAGCAGCCAAGGACAGGGCTACTCAAGGGAGCAGTACTTC.

The chain is built from TRBV9 and TRBJ1-2; D call uncertain. The CDR3 has 12 amino acids. Germline V gene sequence: CDR1 SGDLS, CDR2 YYNGEE. V dropped 6 bases and J dropped 2 bases, with 8 bases sitting between them. The CDR3, as DNA: TGTGCCAGCACGACGCAGAACTATGGCTACACCTTC. It translates to CASTTQNYGYTF.

This sequence joins TRBV5-5 and TRBJ2-7; TRBD2 is a possible D gene (5 bases). The CDR3 contains 11 residues. Deletions cut 4 bases from V and 5 bases from J, with 7 bases between. Looked up from germline, CDR1 is SGHKS and CDR2 is YYEKEE (reference sequence). CDR3 nucleotide sequence: TGTGCCAGCAGCCTAGCTAACGAGCAGTACTTC. This encodes CASSLANEQYF.

Only a few counts were recorded for this clone. The chain has TRBV7-2 and TRBJ1-1; D remains unclear. Germline CDR1 is SGHTA and CDR2 is FQGNSA. The CDR3 has 12 residues. V was trimmed by 4 bases and J by 4 bases, leaving 7 bases between them. Written as DNA, the CDR3 is TGTGCCAGCAGCTCATCACGCACTGAAGCTTTCTTT. Its translation: CASSSSRTEAFF.

In DNA, the CDR3 is TGTGCCAGCAGCCCGGGGGCGCGGGGTGAAAAACTGTTTTTT. Its translation is CASSPGARGEKLFF. The chain is built from TRBV7-9 and TRBJ1-4; weak D call: TRBD1 (6 bases). Germline CDR1 is SEHNR and CDR2 is FQNEAQ (reference sequence). This CDR3 region has 14 residues. Trimming shortened V by 5 bases and J by 7 bases, and 14 bases separated the two germline ends. The full variable domain, its missing parts supplied by reference TRBV7-9 and TRBJ1-4, is DTGVSQNPRHKITKRGQNVTFRCDPISEHNRLYWYRQTLGQGPEFLTYFQNEAQLEKSRLLSDRFSAERPKGSFSTLEIQRTEQGDSAMYLCASSPGARGEKLFFGSGTQLSVL.

The chain couples TRBV10-3 to TRBJ2-3; no reliable D call. Deletions cut 3 bases from V and 4 bases from J, with 17 bases between. CDR3 length: 16 amino acids. Germline CDR1 reads ENHRY; CDR2 reads SYGVKD. The DNA of the CDR3 is TGTGCCATCAGTGATAACCCGCCTCTGTTATCAGATACGCAGTATTTT. As protein: CAISDNPPLLSDTQYF.

For this clone: The junction shows a germline mismatch at one end, possibly a read error. Within the sample, other DNA sequences also encode this same CDR3. This chain connects TRBV5-6 to TRBJ2-7, with D possibly called TRBD1 or TRBD2 (6 bases each). CDR1 is SGHDT, CDR2 YYEEEE, per germline. This CDR3 is built from 18 residues. The CDR3 region has the DNA TGTGCCAGCAGCAAGGGGGGCGGGTCCGAAAGAAGCTCCTATGAGCAGTACTTC. It is translated as CASSKGGGSERSSYEQYF.

As for this clone: This same CDR3 is encoded by further DNA sequences in the sample. This chain links TRBV7-9 with TRBJ2-7; the match to TRBD2 covers 9 bases. The junction had 4 bases not matched to a gene; V was cut back by 5 bases and J by 2 bases. This CDR3 has 14 amino acids. Per the germline V gene, CDR1 is SEHNR and CDR2 is FQNEAQ (reference sequence). The CDR3 reads CASSLGLAPYEQYF. The CDR3 DNA reads TGTGCCAGCAGCCTGGGACTAGCTCCCTACGAGCAGTACTTC.

The V and J genes are TRBV9 and TRBJ2-7, with D possibly matching TRBD2 (6 bases). This CDR3 spans 15 amino acids. Trimming left V 4 bases short and J 1 base short, with 15 bases between. Looked up from germline, CDR1 is SGDLS and CDR2 is YYNGEE. The CDR3 DNA follows: TGTGCCAGCAGCCTCAATTGGGGAGGATCCTACGAGCAGTACTTC. Its translation: CASSLNWGGSYEQYF.

The chain has TRBV5-1 and TRBJ2-5; 13 bases map to TRBD2. Losses at the gene ends were 0 bases for V and 0 bases for J; bases not matched to a gene: 2. The germline CDR1 and CDR2 sequences are SGHRS and YFSETQ. The CDR3 has 17 amino acids. This CDR3 reads CASSLGTSGGDQETQYF. CDR3 DNA: TGCGCCAGCAGCTTGGGTACTAGCGGGGGGGACCAAGAGACCCAGTACTTC.

This rearrangement joins TRBV7-2 to TRBJ2-7; D call uncertain. V was shortened by 2 bases and J by 2 bases, with 7 bases between the two germline ends. This CDR3 spans 13 amino acids. CDR1 and CDR2 from the germline V gene are SGHTA and FQGNSA. CDR3 residues: CASSLLSAYEQYF. The CDR3 DNA is TGTGCCAGCAGCTTACTCTCAGCCTACGAGCAGTACTTC.

The chain is built from TRBV28 and TRBJ2-4; 12 bases align to TRBD1. The CDR3 has 15 residues. CDR1 MDHEN and CDR2 SYDVKM come from the germline V gene. V dropped 5 bases and J dropped 7; count of bases not matched to a gene: 6. CDR3 nucleotides: TGTGCCAGCAGTCCCACGGGACAGGGGGCGAACATTCAGTACTTC. The encoded protein is CASSPTGQGANIQYF.

This chain links TRBV18 with TRBJ2-1; D gene uncertain. In germline, CDR1 is KGHSH, CDR2 LQKENI. Trimming shortened V by 2 bases and J by 6 bases, and 8 bases separated the two germline ends. There are 13 residues in the CDR3. Written as DNA, the CDR3 is TGTGCCAGCTCACCAAGGCCCTCCAATGAGCAGTTCTTC. It codes for CASSPRPSNEQFF. Complete variable domain (other parts from reference TRBV18 and TRBJ2-1): NAGVMQNPRHLVRRRGQEARLRCSPMKGHSHVYWYRQLPEEGLKFMVYLQKENIIDESGMPKERFSAEFPKEGPSILRIQQVVRGDSAAYFCASSPRPSNEQFFGPGTRLTVL.

This clone turned up a few times. The J gene is TRBJ1-3, the V gene TRBV2; D is unresolved. This CDR3 is built from 11 residues. Germline V gene lookup returns CDR1 SNHLY and CDR2 FYNNEI. Trimming cost V 4 bases and J 12 bases, with 10 bases left between them. In nucleotides, the CDR3 is TGTGCCAGCAGTGGGGATCGGGACATATATTTT. Translation: CASSGDRDIYF.

The CDR3 here is CAISEFEGYEQYF. DNA for the CDR3: TGTGCCATCAGTGAGTTTGAAGGCTACGAGCAGTACTTC. This chain uses TRBV10-3 with TRBJ2-7; D is undetermined. V was pared by 1 base and J by 3 bases, with 7 bases between. Germline CDR1 reads ENHRY; CDR2 reads SYGVKD. The CDR3 has 13 amino acids.

In this sample, this clone turned up once. The gene calls are TRBV6-1 and TRBJ2-7; 10 bases map to TRBD2. The CDR3 loop spans 16 amino acids. Germline lookup yields CDR1 MNHNS and CDR2 SASEGT. With V trimmed by 2 bases and J by 2 bases, 6 bases remained unmatched. The CDR3 is CASSESLAGAPYEQYF. In DNA, the CDR3 is TGTGCCAGCAGTGAATCCCTAGCGGGAGCCCCCTACGAGCAGTACTTC.

The gene calls are TRBV9 and TRBJ2-2; weak D call: TRBD2 (5 bases). The CDR3 is 16 residues long. The germline CDR1 and CDR2 sequences are SGDLS and YYNGEE. Trimming removed 0 bases at V and 7 bases at J, with 16 bases between. In DNA, the CDR3 is TGTGCCAGCAGCGTAGCTTGGACTCCTTTGGGCGGGGAGCTGTTTTTT. The encoded protein is CASSVAWTPLGGELFF.

The chain is built from TRBV30 and TRBJ2-5; the match to TRBD2 covers 11 bases. The ends lost 0 bases at V and 5 bases at J; junction bases unmatched: 5. Germline V gene lookup returns CDR1 GTSNPN and CDR2 SVGIG (reference sequence). The CDR3 length is 15 residues. The CDR3 DNA follows: TGTGCCTGGAGTGTAACTAGCGGGAGTAGGGAGACCCAGTACTTC. As protein: CAWSVTSGSRETQYF.

V gene TRBV6-4 combines with J gene TRBJ2-6; D unclear. Trimming stripped 0 bases from V and 4 bases from J, with 10 bases between. The CDR3 consists of 16 residues. CDR1 and CDR2 (germline): MRHNA, SNTAGT. The CDR3 here is CASSDSTTSGANVLTF. Here the CDR3 DNA reads TGTGCCAGCAGTGACTCGACGACCTCCGGGGCCAACGTCCTGACTTTC.

The chain links TRBV10-3 to TRBJ2-5; 9 bases are a match to TRBD1. Judging by the DNA end, TRBJ2-7 fits better; the J call may be wrong. Germline CDR1 ENHRY, CDR2 SYGVKD. The CDR3 has 15 amino acids. The CDR3, as DNA: TGTGCCATCAGTGAATGGGACAGGGTGACCTACGAGCAGTACTTC. This codes for CAISEWDRVTYEQYF.

The J gene is TRBJ1-1, the V gene TRBV6-4; D remains ambiguous. CDR1 is MRHNA, CDR2 SNTAGT, per germline. The CDR3 is 14 residues long. The V end was cut by 3 bases, the J end by 0 bases, with 8 bases between. Here the CDR3 DNA reads TGTGCCAGCAGTGAGAGGCGAATGAACACTGAAGCTTTCTTT. It translates to CASSERRMNTEAFF.

In regard to this clone: This CDR3 fails to terminate in the conserved phenylalanine or tryptophan, so it likely reflects a read error. No DNA is shown, since the ends of the CDR3 on it are uncertain; the CDR3 is the one TCRdb lists. V usage is TRBV6-4 and J usage is TRBJ1-2. The length of the CDR3 is 9 amino acids, counting both ends. Germline loops: CDR1 MRHNA, CDR2 SNTAGT. CDR3 sequence: CAISPLSVA.

The chain recombines TRBV7-2 with TRBJ1-2, with 7 bases that match TRBD1. Unmatched junction bases numbered 5, after V lost 8 bases and J lost 8 bases. This CDR3 spans 11 amino acids. Germline assignment: CDR1 SGHTA and CDR2 FQGNSA. The CDR3 loop reads CASVTGVGYTF. The CDR3 bases are TGTGCCAGCGTCACAGGGGTCGGCTACACCTTC.

This chain connects TRBV19 to TRBJ2-3; a weak D match, TRBD1 (6 bases). CDR3 length: 14 amino acids. V dropped 7 bases and J dropped 4 bases, with 15 bases sitting between them. Germline CDR1 is LNHDA and CDR2 is SQIVND (reference sequence). CDR3 in amino acids: CASKQDRNSDTQYF. Written as DNA, the CDR3 is TGTGCCAGTAAGCAGGACAGAAATTCAGATACGCAGTATTTT.

In this sample, this clone turned up once. The chain recombines TRBV28 with TRBJ1-4; a possible D gene is TRBD1 (6 bases). The CDR3 has 14 residues. V was clipped by 3 bases and J by 7 bases, with 12 bases between them. Germline lookup yields CDR1 MDHEN and CDR2 SYDVKM. The CDR3 DNA reads TGTGCCAGCAGTTTGGGGGCCGGCGGTGAAAAACTGTTTTTT. Translated: CASSLGAGGEKLFF.

The chain uses TRBV6-6 and TRBJ2-3, with D perhaps matching TRBD1 (5 bases). Germline-derived CDR1 and CDR2 are MNHNY and SVGAGI (reference sequence). The length of the CDR3 is 12 residues. V was pared by 6 bases and J by 14 bases, with 18 bases between. The CDR3 reads CASRNSTGERYF. As DNA, the CDR3 is TGTGCCAGCAGGAATAGCACAGGAGAAAGGTATTTT.

A remark on this clone: Other nucleotide sequences in the sample specify the same CDR3. This chain joins TRBV9 and TRBJ1-4; unclear D gene. Germline V gene sequence: CDR1 SGDLS, CDR2 YYNGEE. V was cut by 4 bases and J by 1 base, with 11 bases left in between. The CDR3 is 15 amino acids. The CDR3 region has the DNA TGTGCCAGCAGCCCCCAAGGGCAAACTAATGAAAAACTGTTTTTT. It translates to CASSPQGQTNEKLFF.

This clone was seen just once. The genes are TRBV5-1 and TRBJ2-2; TRBD1 matches 8 bases. Germline trimming cut 3 bases from V and 7 bases from J; bases unmatched to any gene: 11. Per the germline V gene, CDR1 is SGHRS and CDR2 is YFSETQ. This CDR3 region has 16 residues. The CDR3 loop reads CASSSKSGTGHGELFF. CDR3 coding DNA: TGCGCCAGCAGCTCGAAGTCCGGGACAGGACACGGGGAGCTGTTTTTT.

V is TRBV10-1 and J is TRBJ2-3, with TRBD1 as a possible D gene (6 bases). Trimming took off 2 bases at V and 5 bases at J, with 8 bases between the two ends. Germline V gene sequence: CDR1 WNHNN, CDR2 SYGVQD (reference sequence). The CDR3 is 13 residues long. The chain's CDR3 is CASSEQGRDTQYF. The CDR3 DNA reads as TGCGCCAGCAGTGAGCAGGGGCGAGATACGCAGTATTTT.

The chain carries TRBV4-1 and TRBJ2-1; D gene ambiguous. The CDR3 spans 13 residues. The germline V and J ends were trimmed by 4 bases and 4 bases, with 8 bases remaining between them. CDR1 is MGHRA and CDR2 is YSYEKL in the germline V gene. CDR3 sequence reads: CASSLSWYNEQFF. The CDR3 DNA reads TGCGCCAGCAGCCTCTCTTGGTACAATGAGCAGTTCTTC.

CDR3 bases: TGTGCCAGCAGCCGGGGAGTCATAGATACGCAGTATTTT. Protein product: CASSRGVIDTQYF. The rearrangement links TRBV9 to TRBJ2-3; TRBD2 is a possible D gene (5 bases). V lost 4 bases to trimming and J lost 5 bases, with 11 bases between them. Germline values: CDR1 SGDLS, CDR2 YYNGEE. The CDR3 contains 13 residues.